The next 10 T cell receptor beta chains were all read from a single sample in a study of cytomegalovirus exposure and HLA in healthy donors (dated by TCRdb to the late 2010s). Receptors were amplified or captured by the immunoSEQ multiplex PCR assay. The multiplex PCR relied on a mix of 60 forward primers for TCR Vbeta segments and 13 reverse primers for TCR Jbeta segments. Entries here come from immuneACCESS through TCRdb and include only in-frame sequences with V and J called. Some clones fail to appear in such tables; in the studies checked, an unresolved V gene covers under half of the shortfall, and the cause of the remainder is unknown. The sample has fewer than 200,000 clones on record, 65% to 85% of them singletons. Together, the top ten hold roughly 0.75% of the sample. Sequenced sample: PBMCs. These receptors originate from a woman between 18 and 29 years old in good health and CMV-seronegative.

The sample holds a few counts of this clone. This sequence joins TRBV5-6 and TRBJ2-5; D is undetermined. There are 16 residues in the CDR3. Between the trimmed V and J ends, which lost 1 base and 5 bases, there was a span of 18 bases. CDR1 is SGHDT and CDR2 is YYEEEE in the germline V gene. CDR3 protein: CASSLYATRSHETQYF. CDR3 DNA sequence: TGTGCCAGCAGCTTGTACGCGACACGCTCTCACGAGACCCAGTACTTC. The full variable domain, completed using reference TRBV5-6 and TRBJ2-5, is DAGVTQSPTHLIKTRGQQVTLRCSPKSGHDTVSWYQQALGQGPQFIFQYYEEEERQRGNFPDRFSGHQFPNYSSELNVNALLLGDSALYLCASSLYATRSHETQYFGPGTRLLVL.

With respect to this clone: Sequence at one end of the junction differs from germline and may be a read error. The chain joins TRBV7-9 to TRBJ2-7; D may be TRBD2 (6 bases). CDR3 length: 15 amino acids. Germline CDR1 reads SEHNR; CDR2 reads FQNEAQ (reference sequence). CDR3 protein: CSSSLPGLLWDEQYF. The CDR3 bases are TGTTCCAGCAGTTTACCGGGACTGCTCTGGGACGAGCAGTACTTC.

The gene calls are TRBV6-1 and TRBJ1-4; D might be TRBD1 (5 bases). The CDR3 has 14 amino acids. Trimming left V 1 base short and J 7 bases short, with 10 bases between. Germline V gives CDR1 MNHNS, CDR2 SASEGT. As DNA, the CDR3 is TGTGCCAGCAGTGAAGGAGGAGACAGTGAAAAACTGTTTTTT. Encoded protein: CASSEGGDSEKLFF.

The rearrangement joins TRBV5-6 to TRBJ1-3; the match to TRBD1 covers 10 bases. The CDR3 covers 17 residues. Germline CDR1 is SGHDT and CDR2 is YYEEEE. V trimming: 6 bases; J trimming: 0 bases; junction bases outside the gene matches: 9. CDR3 in amino acids: CASTRDRGPFSGNTIYF. In DNA, the CDR3 is TGTGCCAGCACTCGGGACAGGGGCCCGTTCTCTGGAAACACCATATATTTT.

This chain links TRBV29-1 with TRBJ1-1; no clear D. V shed 7 bases and J shed 3 bases, with 12 bases lying between them. The length of the CDR3 is 12 residues. CDR1 is SQVTM and CDR2 is ANQGSEA in the germline V gene. CDR3 residues: CSGIRLDTEAFF. CDR3 sequence (DNA): TGCAGCGGGATAAGACTGGACACTGAAGCTTTCTTT.

The rearrangement links TRBV4-2 to TRBJ2-4; possibly TRBD1 for D (6 bases). Between the trimmed V and J ends, which lost 0 bases and 0 bases, there was a span of 15 bases. The CDR3 is made up of 18 amino acids. Looked up from germline, CDR1 is LGHNA and CDR2 is YNFKEQ. The CDR3 reads CASSQDWGRRGAKNIQYF. CDR3 DNA sequence: TGTGCCAGCAGCCAAGATTGGGGCCGCAGGGGAGCCAAAAACATTCAGTACTTC.

This chain uses TRBV7-3 with TRBJ2-2, with TRBD2 identical over 10 bases. CDR3 length: 16 residues. Germline V CDR1 and CDR2: SGHTA, FQGTGA. The V gene end was trimmed by 3 bases and the J gene end by 2 bases; junction bases not matched to a gene: 3. CDR3 DNA: TGTGCCAGCAGCTTTTCTAGCGGGAGTAACACCGGGGAGCTGTTTTTT. It specifies CASSFSSGSNTGELFF.

V and J are TRBV10-3 and TRBJ2-4; D is uncertain. The CDR3 runs to 13 residues. Germline V CDR1 and CDR2: ENHRY, SYGVKD. Trimming took off 6 bases at V and 4 bases at J, with 10 bases between the two ends. In DNA, the CDR3 is TGTGCCATCAGCCGAACAGAGAAAAACATTCAGTACTTC. Protein: CAISRTEKNIQYF.

The J gene is TRBJ2-1, the V gene TRBV2; no reliable D call. V lost 3 bases, J lost 2 bases, and 11 bases lay in between. In germline, CDR1 is SNHLY, CDR2 FYNNEI. The CDR3 has 15 amino acids. CDR3 in DNA: TGTGCCAGCAGTGAGTTGCCGGGTACCTACAATGAGCAGTTCTTC. Its protein product is CASSELPGTYNEQFF.

The chain employs TRBV7-8 and TRBJ1-3; D uncertain. Trimming took 5 bases from V and 3 from J, leaving 17 bases between them. Germline V gene lookup returns CDR1 SGHVS and CDR2 FQNEAQ. This CDR3 comprises 16 residues. The CDR3 loop reads CASSRPAGSFGNTIYF. The CDR3 bases are TGTGCCAGCAGCAGGCCTGCGGGCTCTTTTGGAAACACCATATATTTT.